The TCR beta chain under discussion was sequenced for a study of blood T cell repertoires in COVID-19 (dated by TCRdb to 2020 to 2021). At the level of the whole study: Samples covering the acute and convalescent phases of COVID-19 were provided by collaborators in the United States, Italy and Spain. The material from the prospective study consisted of cDNA or gDNA derived from T cells, B-cell-depleted T cells, or PBMCs. Subjects who had been exposed to COVID-19, were actively infected with it, or had recovered from it provided the deeply sampled blood TCRbeta repertoires that made up the dataset. A freely available public database, intended as a resource for researchers studying the immune response to SARS-CoV-2, is where the repertoires were released. Samples were obtained from the ongoing ImmuneRACE study (first 160 participants) and from 1,254 subjects provided by 6 global collaborators. A de-identified subject ID, COVID-19 status, age in years and sex were almost always included in the sample metadata. Where available, HLA class I and class II types were taken from metadata supplied by the sample provider and were not determined by assay-based typing.

TCRbeta CDR3 regions were amplified from genomic DNA using the immunoSEQ Assay, a bias-controlled multiplex PCR. In the original analysis: The number of nucleated cells in each sample was estimated from the amplification of reference gene primers within the assay. Sequence reads were collapsed and filtered to measure the absolute abundance of every unique TCRbeta CDR3 rearrangement. For each sample, productive Simpson clonality was calculated as the square root of Simpson's diversity index across productive rearrangements. TCRdb mirrors the immuneACCESS table, restricted to in-frame sequences. Some clones are absent from its copies; in checked studies, under half trace to an unresolved V gene, and the reason for the others is unknown. V, J and clone size reflect that table, while D and trimming were determined from the DNA. The sample includes fewer than 200,000 clones, with 75% to 95% observed a single time. The ten largest make up 0.5% to 0.55% of the sample.

Summary of the overall study and its limitations: The quantity of clinical and demographic metadata differed by source and by participant and was supplied without curation.

The V and J ends are trimmed by 0 bases and 4 bases, leaving 9 bases between them. The CDR3 numbers 14 residues from cysteine through phenylalanine. Solely the CDR3 DNA is kept, with 42 bases framed from the first base. Per the germline V gene, MNHEY is the CDR1 and SVGEGT is the CDR2. Each collaborating institution followed its own protocols to collect whole blood in K2EDTA tubes. For TCRbeta analysis, collaborator samples were shipped as frozen whole blood, as isolated PBMCs, or as DNA extracted from either sample type. Of note for this clone: Its specific antigen is unknown. The sample holds no much larger clone one base away, and base qualities are not on file.

The TCR sequence derives from a man aged 45-60 years with acute or convalescent COVID-19. The V and J genes are TRBV6-2 or TRBV6-3 and TRBJ1-2, and possibly TRBD1, on 5 matching bases. The sequencing input was peripheral blood. The DNA sequence is TGTGCCAGCAGTTACTCTCAGGGCCCCTATGGCTACACCTTC. The resulting protein is CASSYSQGPYGYTF.